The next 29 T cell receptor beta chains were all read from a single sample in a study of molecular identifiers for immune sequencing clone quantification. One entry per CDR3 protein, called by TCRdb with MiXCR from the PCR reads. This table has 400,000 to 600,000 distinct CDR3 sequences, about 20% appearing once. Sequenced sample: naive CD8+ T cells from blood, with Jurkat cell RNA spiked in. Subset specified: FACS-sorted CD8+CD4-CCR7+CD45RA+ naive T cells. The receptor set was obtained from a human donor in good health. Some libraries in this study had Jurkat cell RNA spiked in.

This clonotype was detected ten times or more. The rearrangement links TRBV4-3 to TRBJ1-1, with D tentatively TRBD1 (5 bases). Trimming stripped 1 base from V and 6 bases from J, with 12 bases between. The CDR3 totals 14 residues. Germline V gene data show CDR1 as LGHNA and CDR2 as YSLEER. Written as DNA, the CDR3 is TGCGCCAGCAGCCAAGTGGGAAGGGGATCTGAAGCTTTCTTT. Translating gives CASSQVGRGSEAFF.

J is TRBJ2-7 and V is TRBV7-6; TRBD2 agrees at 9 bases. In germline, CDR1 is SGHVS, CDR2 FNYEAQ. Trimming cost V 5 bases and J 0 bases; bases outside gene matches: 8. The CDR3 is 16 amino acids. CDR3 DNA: TGTGCCAGCAGCCCAATGGCGGGACTAGCCTCCTACGAGCAGTACTTC. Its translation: CASSPMAGLASYEQYF.

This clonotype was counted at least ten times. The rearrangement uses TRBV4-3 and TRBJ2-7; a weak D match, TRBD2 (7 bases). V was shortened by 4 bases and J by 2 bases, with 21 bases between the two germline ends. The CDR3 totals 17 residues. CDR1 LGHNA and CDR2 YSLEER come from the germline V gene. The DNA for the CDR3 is TGCGCCAGCAGCCCGACCGCTTTGGCGGGGGACACCTACGAGCAGTACTTC. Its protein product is CASSPTALAGDTYEQYF.

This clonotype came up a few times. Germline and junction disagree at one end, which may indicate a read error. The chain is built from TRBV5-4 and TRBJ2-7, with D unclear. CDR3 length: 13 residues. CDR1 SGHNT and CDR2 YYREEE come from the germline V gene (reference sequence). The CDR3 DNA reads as TGTGCCAGCAGCCCGGACGGATCCTACGAGCAGGACTTC. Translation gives CASSPDGSYEQDF.

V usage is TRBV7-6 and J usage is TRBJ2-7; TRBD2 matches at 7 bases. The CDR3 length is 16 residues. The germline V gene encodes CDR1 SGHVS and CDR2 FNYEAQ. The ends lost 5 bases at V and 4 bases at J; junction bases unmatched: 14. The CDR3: CASSPSFGLVDYEQYF. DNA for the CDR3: TGTGCCAGCAGCCCGTCCTTTGGACTAGTAGATTACGAGCAGTACTTC.

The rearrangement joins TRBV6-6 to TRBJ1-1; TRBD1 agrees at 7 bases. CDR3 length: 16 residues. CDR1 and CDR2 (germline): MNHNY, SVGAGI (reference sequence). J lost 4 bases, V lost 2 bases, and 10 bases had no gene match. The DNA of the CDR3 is TGTGCCAGCAGTTACCTATTCACAGGGGTGTTCACTGAAGCTTTCTTT. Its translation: CASSYLFTGVFTEAFF.

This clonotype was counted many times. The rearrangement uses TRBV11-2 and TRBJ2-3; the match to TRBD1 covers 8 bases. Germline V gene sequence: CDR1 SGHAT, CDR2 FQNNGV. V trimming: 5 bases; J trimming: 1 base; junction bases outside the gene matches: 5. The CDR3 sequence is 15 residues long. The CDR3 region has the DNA TGTGCCAGCAGCCCGGACAGGGTAGGCACAGATACGCAGTATTTT. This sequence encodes CASSPDRVGTDTQYF.

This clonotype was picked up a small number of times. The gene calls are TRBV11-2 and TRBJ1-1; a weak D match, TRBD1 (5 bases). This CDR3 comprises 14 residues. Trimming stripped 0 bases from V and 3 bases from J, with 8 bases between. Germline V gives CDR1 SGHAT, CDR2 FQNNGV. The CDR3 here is CASSLERGHTEAFF. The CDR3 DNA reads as TGTGCCAGCAGCTTAGAGCGGGGACACACTGAAGCTTTCTTT.

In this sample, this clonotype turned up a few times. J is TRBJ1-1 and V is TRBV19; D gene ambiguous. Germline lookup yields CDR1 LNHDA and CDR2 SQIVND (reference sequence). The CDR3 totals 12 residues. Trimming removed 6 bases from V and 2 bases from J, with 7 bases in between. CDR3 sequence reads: CASRDYNTEAFF. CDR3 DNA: TGTGCCAGTAGGGACTATAACACTGAAGCTTTCTTT. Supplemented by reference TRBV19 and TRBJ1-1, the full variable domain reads DGGITQSPKYLFRKEGQNVTLSCEQNLNHDAMYWYRQDPGQGLRLIYYSQIVNDFQKGDIAEGYSVSREKKESFPLTVTSAQKNPTAFYLCASRDYNTEAFFGQGTRLTVV.

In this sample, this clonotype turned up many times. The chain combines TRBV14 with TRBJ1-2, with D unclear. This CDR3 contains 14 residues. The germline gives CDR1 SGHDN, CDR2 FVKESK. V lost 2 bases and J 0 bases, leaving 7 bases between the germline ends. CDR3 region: CASSQRASNYGYTF. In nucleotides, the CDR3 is TGTGCCAGCAGCCAACGCGCGTCTAACTATGGCTACACCTTC.

The CDR3 DNA follows: TGTGCCAGCAGCAGGAAACTAGCGGGGGGGCCCGACGAGCAGTACTTC. It encodes CASSRKLAGGPDEQYF. This chain uses TRBV21-1 with TRBJ2-7; the D call TRBD2 from the table was never checked on the DNA. TRBV21-1 is reported as a pseudogene. This CDR3 has 16 amino acids.

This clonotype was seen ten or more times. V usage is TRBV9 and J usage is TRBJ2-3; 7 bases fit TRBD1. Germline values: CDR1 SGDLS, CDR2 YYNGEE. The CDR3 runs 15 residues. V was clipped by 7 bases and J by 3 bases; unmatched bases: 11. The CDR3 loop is CASALGQETTDTQYF. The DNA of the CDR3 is TGTGCCAGCGCTTTAGGACAGGAGACAACAGATACGCAGTATTTT. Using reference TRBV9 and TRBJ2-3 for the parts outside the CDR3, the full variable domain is DSGVTQTPKHLITATGQRVTLRCSPRSGDLSVYWYQQSLDQGLQFLIQYYNGEERAKGNILERFSAQQFPDLHSELNLSSLELGDSALYFCASALGQETTDTQYFGPGTRLTVL.

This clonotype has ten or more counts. CDR3 region: CASSLQGPNVLTF. The CDR3 coding sequence is TGTGCCAGCAGTCTACAGGGCCCCAACGTCCTGACTTTC. The chain uses TRBV6-5 and TRBJ2-6; tentatively, D is TRBD1 (6 bases). CDR3 length: 13 amino acids. CDR1 and CDR2 from the germline V gene are MNHEY and SVGAGI. The V and J ends lost 5 bases and 8 bases respectively, with 10 bases between them.

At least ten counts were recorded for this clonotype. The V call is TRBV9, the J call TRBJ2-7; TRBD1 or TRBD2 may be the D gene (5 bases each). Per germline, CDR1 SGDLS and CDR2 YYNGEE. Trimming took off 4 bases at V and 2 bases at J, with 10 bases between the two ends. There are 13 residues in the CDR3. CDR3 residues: CASSRGQTYEQYF. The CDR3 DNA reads TGTGCCAGCAGCCGGGGCCAAACCTACGAGCAGTACTTC.

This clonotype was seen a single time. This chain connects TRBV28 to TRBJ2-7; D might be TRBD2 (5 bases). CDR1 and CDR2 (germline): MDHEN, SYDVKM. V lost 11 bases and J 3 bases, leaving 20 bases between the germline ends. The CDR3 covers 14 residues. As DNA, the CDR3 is TGTGCCGGCTCGGAGGCTGGCGGGTTCTACGAGCAGTACTTC. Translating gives CAGSEAGGFYEQYF. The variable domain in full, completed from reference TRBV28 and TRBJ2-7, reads DVKVTQSSRYLVKRTGEKVFLECVQDMDHENMFWYRQDPGLGLRLIYFSYDVKMKEKGDIPEGYSVSREKKERFSLILESASTNQTSMYLCAGSEAGGFYEQYFGPGTRLTVT.

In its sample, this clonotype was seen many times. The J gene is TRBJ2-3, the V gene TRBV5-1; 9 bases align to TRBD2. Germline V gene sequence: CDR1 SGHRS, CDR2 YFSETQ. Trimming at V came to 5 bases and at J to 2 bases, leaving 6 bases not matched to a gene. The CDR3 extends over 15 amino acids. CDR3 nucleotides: TGCGCCAGCAGTATCCTAGCGGGACCCACAGATACGCAGTATTTT. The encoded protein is CASSILAGPTDTQYF.

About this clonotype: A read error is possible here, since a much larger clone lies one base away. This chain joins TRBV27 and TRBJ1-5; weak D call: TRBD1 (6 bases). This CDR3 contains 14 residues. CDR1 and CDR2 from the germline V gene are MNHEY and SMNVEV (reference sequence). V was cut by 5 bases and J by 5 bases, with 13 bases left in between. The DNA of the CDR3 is TGTGCCAGCAGTACCAGGGGAGCGGATCAGCCCCAGCATTTT. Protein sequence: CASSTRGADQPQHF.

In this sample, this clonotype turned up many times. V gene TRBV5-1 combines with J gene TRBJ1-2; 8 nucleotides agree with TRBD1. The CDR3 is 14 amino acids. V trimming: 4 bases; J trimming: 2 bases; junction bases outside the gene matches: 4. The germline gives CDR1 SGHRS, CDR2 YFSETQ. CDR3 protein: CASSPGQGNYGYTF. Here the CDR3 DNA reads TGCGCCAGCAGCCCCGGACAGGGAAACTATGGCTACACCTTC.

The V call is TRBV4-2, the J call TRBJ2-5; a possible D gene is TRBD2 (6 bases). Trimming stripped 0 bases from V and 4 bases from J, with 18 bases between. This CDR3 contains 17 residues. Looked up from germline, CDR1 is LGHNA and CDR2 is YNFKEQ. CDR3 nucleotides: TGTGCCAGCAGCCAAGATTTGGATGGGGACGGGGGAGAGACCCAGTACTTC. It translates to CASSQDLDGDGGETQYF.

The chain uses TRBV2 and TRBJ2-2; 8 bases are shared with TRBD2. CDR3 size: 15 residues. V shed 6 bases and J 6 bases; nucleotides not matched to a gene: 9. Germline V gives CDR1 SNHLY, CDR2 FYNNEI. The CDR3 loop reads CASRKSGGPSGELFF. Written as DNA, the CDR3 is TGTGCCAGCAGAAAATCGGGGGGGCCGTCCGGGGAGCTGTTTTTT.

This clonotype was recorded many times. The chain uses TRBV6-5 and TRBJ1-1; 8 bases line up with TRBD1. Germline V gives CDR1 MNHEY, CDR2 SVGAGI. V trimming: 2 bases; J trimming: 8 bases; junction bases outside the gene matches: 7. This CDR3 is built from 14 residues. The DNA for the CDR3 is TGTGCCAGCAGTTACGCAGGGGGCTTTTCAGAAGCTTTCTTT. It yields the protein CASSYAGGFSEAFF.

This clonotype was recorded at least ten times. Here the CDR3 DNA reads TGCAGCGTTGTGCCCCTCAAGGGGGGGGAGGAGACCCAGTACTTC. This encodes CSVVPLKGGEETQYF. The rearrangement links TRBV29-1 to TRBJ2-5, with a tentative D call TRBD2 (7 bases). The V and J ends lost 4 bases and 5 bases respectively, with 20 bases between them. CDR3 size: 15 residues. Germline CDR1 and CDR2: SQVTM and ANQGSEA.

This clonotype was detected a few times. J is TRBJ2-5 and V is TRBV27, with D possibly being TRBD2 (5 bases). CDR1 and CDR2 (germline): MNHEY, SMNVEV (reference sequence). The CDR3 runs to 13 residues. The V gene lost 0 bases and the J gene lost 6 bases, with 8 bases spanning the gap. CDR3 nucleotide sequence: TGTGCCAGCAGTTTATCTCGGGGAAAGACCCAGTACTTC. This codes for CASSLSRGKTQYF.

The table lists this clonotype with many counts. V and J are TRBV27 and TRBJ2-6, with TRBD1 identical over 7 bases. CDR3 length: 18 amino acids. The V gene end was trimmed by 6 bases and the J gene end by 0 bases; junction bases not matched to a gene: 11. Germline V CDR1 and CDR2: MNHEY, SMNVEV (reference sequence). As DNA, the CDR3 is TGTGCCAGCAGCCCGATGGACAGGTCGCGCTCTGGGGCCAACGTCCTGACTTTC. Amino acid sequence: CASSPMDRSRSGANVLTF.

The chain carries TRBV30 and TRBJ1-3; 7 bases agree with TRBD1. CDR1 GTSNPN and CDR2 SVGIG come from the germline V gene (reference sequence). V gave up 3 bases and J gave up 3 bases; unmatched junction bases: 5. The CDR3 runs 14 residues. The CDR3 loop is CAWSRGTVGNTIYF. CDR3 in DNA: TGTGCCTGGAGCCGGGGGACAGTTGGAAACACCATATATTTT.

For the CDR3, the DNA is TGCGCCAGCAGCCAAGAGACTAGCGGAGCCTACGAGCAGTACTTC. Its translation is CASSQETSGAYEQYF. The chain couples TRBV4-3 to TRBJ2-7; 9 bases align to TRBD2. V gave up 0 bases and J gave up 2 bases; unmatched junction bases: 2. Germline V lookup: CDR1 LGHNA, CDR2 YSLEER. The CDR3 consists of 15 residues.

The CDR3 sequence: CSARGGSCTGELFF. DNA of the CDR3: TGCAGCGCCCGCGGCGGGAGTTGCACCGGGGAGCTGTTTTTT. This chain connects TRBV29-1 to TRBJ2-2; 7 bases match TRBD2. V was clipped by 7 bases and J by 4 bases; unmatched bases: 9. CDR3 size: 14 residues. Germline loops: CDR1 SQVTM, CDR2 ANQGSEA.

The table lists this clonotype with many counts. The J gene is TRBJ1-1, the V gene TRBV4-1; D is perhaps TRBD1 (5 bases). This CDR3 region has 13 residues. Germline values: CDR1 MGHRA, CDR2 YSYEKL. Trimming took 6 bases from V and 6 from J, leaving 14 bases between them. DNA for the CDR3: TGCGCCAGCAGTCCGGGGACCGGGGCTGAAGCTTTCTTT. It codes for CASSPGTGAEAFF.

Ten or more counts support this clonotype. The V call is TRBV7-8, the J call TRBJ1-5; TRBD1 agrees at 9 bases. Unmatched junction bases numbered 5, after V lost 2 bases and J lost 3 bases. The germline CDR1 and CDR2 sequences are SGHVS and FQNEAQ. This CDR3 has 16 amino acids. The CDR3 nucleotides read TGTGCCAGCAGCTTACTGGGACAGGGCTCCAATCAGCCCCAGCATTTT. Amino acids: CASSLLGQGSNQPQHF.